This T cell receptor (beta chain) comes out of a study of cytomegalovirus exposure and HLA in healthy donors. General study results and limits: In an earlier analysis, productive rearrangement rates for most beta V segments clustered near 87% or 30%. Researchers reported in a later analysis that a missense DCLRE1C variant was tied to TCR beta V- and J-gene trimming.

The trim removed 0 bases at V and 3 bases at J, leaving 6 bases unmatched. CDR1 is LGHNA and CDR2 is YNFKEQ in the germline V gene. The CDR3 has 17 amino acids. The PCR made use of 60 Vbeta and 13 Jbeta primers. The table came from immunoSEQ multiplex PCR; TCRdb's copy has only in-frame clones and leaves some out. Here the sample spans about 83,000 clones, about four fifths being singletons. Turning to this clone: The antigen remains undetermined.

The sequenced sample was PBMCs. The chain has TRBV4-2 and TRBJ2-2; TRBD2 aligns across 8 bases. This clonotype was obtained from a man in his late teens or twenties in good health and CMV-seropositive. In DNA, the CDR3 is TGTGCCAGCAGCCAAGATTTGGTAGCGGGATACACCGGGGAGCTGTTTTTT. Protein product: CASSQDLVAGYTGELFF.